A selection of T cell receptor beta chains follows, all from one sample in a study of T cells in Graves' hyperthyroidism and ophthalmopathy. Using its own MiXCR run on the multiplex PCR reads, TCRdb lists one record per CDR3 protein. Among 500,000 to 650,000 distinct CDR3 sequences listed, about 15% were seen once. Sequencing was carried out using blood. The source of these receptors is a woman aged 18-29 years with Graves' ophthalmopathy. The CDR3 runs from the conserved cysteine through the conserved F or W. A D gene is named only where the DNA matches it firmly. Where a row states a size, it is once, few, many or the class of an expanded clone; other rows omit it.

abundance: NA
v_gene: TRBV5-1
j_gene: TRBJ2-7
d_gene: NA
CDR3nt: TGCGCCAGCAGCGCGACTAGTCTAGTCTGGGAGCAGTACTTC
CDR3aa: CASSATSLVWEQYF

abundance: NA
v_gene: TRBV28
j_gene: TRBJ1-1
d_gene: TRBD1
CDR3nt: TGTGCCAGCAGTATGCCCGGGACAGGGGTGAGCTACACTGAAGCTTTCTTT
CDR3aa: CASSMPGTGVSYTEAFF

abundance: NA
v_gene: TRBV30
j_gene: TRBJ2-6
d_gene: TRBD2
CDR3nt: TGTGCCTGGAGTCCGGGAGGGGCTGGGGCCAACGTCCTGACTTTC
CDR3aa: CAWSPGGAGANVLTF

abundance: NA
v_gene: TRBV6-1
j_gene: TRBJ2-3
d_gene: NA
CDR3nt: TGTGCCAGCGGGGAGTTGGATACGCAGTATTTT
CDR3aa: CASGELDTQYF

abundance: many
v_gene: TRBV7-6
j_gene: TRBJ2-3
d_gene: NA
CDR3nt: TGTGCCAGCAGCTCCCGGGGCACAGATACGCAGTATTTT
CDR3aa: CASSSRGTDTQYF

abundance: few
v_gene: TRBV15
j_gene: TRBJ2-2
d_gene: TRBD2
CDR3nt: TGTGCCACCAGCAGAGGACTAGCGGGGACGGACGGGGAGCTGTTTTTT
CDR3aa: CATSRGLAGTDGELFF

abundance: few
v_gene: TRBV10-2
j_gene: TRBJ2-7
d_gene: NA
CDR3nt: TGCGCCAGCAGTGAGTCTAGGTTGGTTGGAGGATACGAGCAGTACTTC
CDR3aa: CASSESRLVGGYEQYF

abundance: NA
v_gene: TRBV28
j_gene: TRBJ1-1
d_gene: TRBD1
CDR3nt: TGTGCCAGCAGGTCCCAGGGGGTAATATCTGAAGCTTTCTTT
CDR3aa: CASRSQGVISEAFF

abundance: many
v_gene: TRBV7-3
j_gene: TRBJ2-7
d_gene: TRBD2
CDR3nt: TGTGCCAGCAGCTTAACTAGCGGGAGGGCCTACGAGCAGTACTTC
CDR3aa: CASSLTSGRAYEQYF

abundance: few
v_gene: TRBV6-1
j_gene: TRBJ2-7
d_gene: NA
CDR3nt: TGTGCCAGCAGTGAGGGGTGGGGCAAGGACTACGAGCAGTACTTC
CDR3aa: CASSEGWGKDYEQYF

abundance: NA
v_gene: TRBV5-5
j_gene: TRBJ2-1
d_gene: TRBD2
CDR3nt: TGTGCCAGCAGCTTGGAGGGGAGGGGCAATGAGCAGTTCTTC
CDR3aa: CASSLEGRGNEQFF

abundance: NA
v_gene: TRBV6-1
j_gene: TRBJ1-1
d_gene: NA
CDR3nt: TGTGCCAGCAGTTTCGAATGGAACACTGAAGCTTTCTTT
CDR3aa: CASSFEWNTEAFF

abundance: many
v_gene: TRBV2
j_gene: TRBJ1-2
d_gene: NA
CDR3nt: TGTGCCAGCAGTCCAGGAGAGGACGGTGGCTACACCTTC
CDR3aa: CASSPGEDGGYTF

abundance: many
v_gene: TRBV2
j_gene: TRBJ2-3
d_gene: NA
CDR3nt: TGTGCCAGCAACGGGATCCGGACAGATACGCAGTATTTT
CDR3aa: CASNGIRTDTQYF

abundance: few
v_gene: TRBV5-1
j_gene: TRBJ1-6
d_gene: TRBD1
CDR3nt: TGCGCCAGCAGCCGGGGCTCGACAGGGGCAAATTCACCCCTCCACTTT
CDR3aa: CASSRGSTGANSPLHF

abundance: many
v_gene: TRBV28
j_gene: TRBJ1-1
d_gene: NA
CDR3nt: TGTGCCAGCAGGTCCGGGGCCGGTAGGAGCACTGAAGCTTTCTTT
CDR3aa: CASRSGAGRSTEAFF

abundance: NA
v_gene: TRBV14
j_gene: TRBJ1-1
d_gene: TRBD1
CDR3nt: TGTGCCAGCAGCCCATTGACAGGGGGGATTGAAGCTTTCTTT
CDR3aa: CASSPLTGGIEAFF

abundance: few
v_gene: TRBV5-6
j_gene: TRBJ1-2
d_gene: NA
CDR3nt: TGTGCCAGCAGCCTATTACAGAGTAACTATGGCTACACCTTC
CDR3aa: CASSLLQSNYGYTF

abundance: many
v_gene: TRBV7-9
j_gene: TRBJ2-7
d_gene: TRBD2
CDR3nt: TGTGCCAGCAGCGCGGCCGGGGGACTAGGCCCCGAGCAGTACTTC
CDR3aa: CASSAAGGLGPEQYF

abundance: many
v_gene: TRBV3-1
j_gene: TRBJ2-7
d_gene: TRBD1
CDR3nt: TGTGCCAGCAGCCAAGATCCGGCAGGGGGTCGGGAGCAGTACTTC
CDR3aa: CASSQDPAGGREQYF

abundance: NA
v_gene: TRBV29-1
j_gene: TRBJ2-1
d_gene: TRBD1
CDR3nt: TGCAGCGTTGAAGATCGGGACAGGGGGTCCAATGAGCAGTTCTTC
CDR3aa: CSVEDRDRGSNEQFF

abundance: many
v_gene: TRBV28
j_gene: TRBJ1-1
d_gene: TRBD1
CDR3nt: TGTGCCAGCAGTTTTCAGGGGGATATGAACACTGAAGCTTTCTTT
CDR3aa: CASSFQGDMNTEAFF

abundance: few
v_gene: TRBV20-1
j_gene: TRBJ2-3
d_gene: TRBD1
CDR3nt: TGCAGTGCTGAGGGGGCAGGGGGCTTCACAGATACGCAGTATTTT
CDR3aa: CSAEGAGGFTDTQYF

abundance: NA
v_gene: TRBV19
j_gene: TRBJ2-2
d_gene: NA
CDR3nt: TGTGCCAGTAGTATAGTCGGACAGTCGAACACCGGGGAGCTGTTTTTT
CDR3aa: CASSIVGQSNTGELFF

abundance: NA
v_gene: TRBV9
j_gene: TRBJ2-2
d_gene: TRBD2
CDR3nt: TGTGCCAGCAGCGCCCTGTCGATAGCGGGGGGCACCGGGGAGCTGTTTTTT
CDR3aa: CASSALSIAGGTGELFF

abundance: many
v_gene: TRBV30
j_gene: TRBJ1-6
d_gene: NA
CDR3nt: TGTGCCTATCGACAGTCTAATTCACCCCTCCACTTT
CDR3aa: CAYRQSNSPLHF

abundance: NA
v_gene: TRBV10-2
j_gene: TRBJ2-1
d_gene: TRBD2
CDR3nt: TGCGCCAGCCGGCGCACCCCTAGCGGGGGAGGAAACAATGAGCAGTTCTTC
CDR3aa: CASRRTPSGGGNNEQFF

abundance: many
v_gene: TRBV27
j_gene: TRBJ2-7
d_gene: NA
CDR3nt: TGTGCCAGCAGTTACGGAGGGTCCGAGCAGTACTTC
CDR3aa: CASSYGGSEQYF

abundance: NA
v_gene: TRBV4-3
j_gene: TRBJ1-1
d_gene: TRBD1
CDR3nt: TGCGCCAGCAGCAACGGACAGGCCCGCATGAACACTGAAGCTTTCTTT
CDR3aa: CASSNGQARMNTEAFF